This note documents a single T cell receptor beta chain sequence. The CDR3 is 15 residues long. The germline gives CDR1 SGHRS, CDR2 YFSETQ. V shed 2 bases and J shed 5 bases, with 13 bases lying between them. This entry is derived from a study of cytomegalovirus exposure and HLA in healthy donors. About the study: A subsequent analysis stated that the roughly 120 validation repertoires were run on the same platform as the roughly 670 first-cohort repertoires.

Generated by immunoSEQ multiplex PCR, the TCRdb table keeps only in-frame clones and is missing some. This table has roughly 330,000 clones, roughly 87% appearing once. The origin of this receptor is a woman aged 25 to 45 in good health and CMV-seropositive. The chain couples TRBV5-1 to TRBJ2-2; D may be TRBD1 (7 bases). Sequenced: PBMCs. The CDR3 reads CASSFRGENTGELFF. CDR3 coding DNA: TGCGCCAGCAGCTTCAGGGGGGAGAATACCGGGGAGCTGTTTTTT.